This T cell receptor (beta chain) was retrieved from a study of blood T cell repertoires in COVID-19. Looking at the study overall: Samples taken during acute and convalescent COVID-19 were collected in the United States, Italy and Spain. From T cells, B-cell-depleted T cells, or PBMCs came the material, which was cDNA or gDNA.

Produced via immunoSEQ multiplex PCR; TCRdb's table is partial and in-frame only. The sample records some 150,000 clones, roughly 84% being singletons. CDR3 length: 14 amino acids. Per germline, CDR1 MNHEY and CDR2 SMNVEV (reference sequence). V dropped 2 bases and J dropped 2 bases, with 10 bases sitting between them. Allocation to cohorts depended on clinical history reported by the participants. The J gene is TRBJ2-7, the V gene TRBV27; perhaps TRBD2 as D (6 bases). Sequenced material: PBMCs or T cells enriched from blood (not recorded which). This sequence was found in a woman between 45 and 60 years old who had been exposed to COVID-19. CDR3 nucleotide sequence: TGTGCCAGCAGTTTAAGGAGGGCGGCCTACGAGCAGTACTTC. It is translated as CASSLRRAAYEQYF.